Below, 10 T cell receptor beta chains from the same sample are listed, as sequenced in a study of T cells in Graves' hyperthyroidism and ophthalmopathy. Amplification targeted TCR beta CDR3 regions from RNA transcripts. The primer set for the first-round RT-PCR of the TCR CDR3 was HTBI. TCRdb processed the multiplex PCR reads anew with MiXCR; each CDR3 protein has one entry. The repertoire holds hundreds of thousands of distinct CDR3 sequences, with just over 45% as singletons. Specimen: peripheral blood or thyroid tissue (not recorded which). These receptor sequences come from a woman under 30 with Graves' hyperthyroidism.

CDR3 protein: CASSWMTANTGELFF. CDR3 coding DNA: TGTGCCAGCAGCTGGATGACGGCGAACACCGGGGAGCTGTTTTTT. The chain is built from TRBV7-9 and TRBJ2-2; D gene unclear. The CDR3 runs to 15 residues. V was trimmed by 4 bases and J by 0 bases, leaving 9 bases between them. Germline CDR1 and CDR2: SEHNR and FQNEAQ (reference sequence).

With regard to this clonotype: This CDR3 fails to terminate in the conserved phenylalanine or tryptophan, so it likely reflects a read error. Because the CDR3's place on the DNA is in doubt, the DNA is left out and the CDR3 is given as listed by TCRdb. This rearrangement joins TRBV11-2 to TRBJ2-7; the table's D call, TRBD1, has no DNA check behind it. The CDR3 is 9 amino acids long, termini counted. Germline CDR1 reads SGHAT; CDR2 reads FQNNGV. CDR3 residues: CASSPGGAG.

Only a few counts were recorded for this clonotype. The genes are TRBV2 and TRBJ1-6; 8 nucleotides line up with TRBD1. The V and J ends lost 4 bases and 12 bases, in that order; junction bases with no gene match: 8. Germline-derived CDR1 and CDR2 are SNHLY and FYNNEI. The CDR3 is 14 amino acids. CDR3 DNA sequence: TGTGCCAGCAGTGCATACGAAACAGGGGGACCCCTCCACTTT. It yields the protein CASSAYETGGPLHF. The entire variable domain, with the rest obtained from reference TRBV2 and TRBJ1-6, is as follows: EPEVTQTPSHQVTQMGQEVILRCVPISNHLYFYWYRQILGQKVEFLVSFYNNEISEKSEIFDDQFSVERPDGSNFTLKIRSTKLEDSAMYFCASSAYETGGPLHFGNGTRLTVT.

About this clonotype itself: Here the CDR3 omits its conserved ending phenylalanine or tryptophan, so a read error is the likely source. No DNA is shown, since the ends of the CDR3 on it are uncertain; the CDR3 is the one TCRdb lists. The V gene is TRBV5-1, the J gene TRBJ1-6. Looked up from germline, CDR1 is SGHRS and CDR2 is YFSETQ. Both ends counted, the CDR3 spans 8 residues. CDR3 in amino acids: CARTTSGS.

The V and J genes are TRBV10-2 and TRBJ1-5, with TRBD1 matching 7 bases. Germline CDR1 reads WSHSY; CDR2 reads SAAADI. V shed 7 bases and J 1 base; nucleotides not matched to a gene: 4. The CDR3 has 14 residues. The CDR3 sequence is CASTGGGSNQPQHF. In nucleotides, the CDR3 is TGCGCCAGCACAGGGGGTGGAAGCAATCAGCCCCAGCATTTT.

This clonotype has only one observation. A junction end diverges from the germline sequence, so it may reflect a read error. The chain couples TRBV7-9 to TRBJ2-5, with D perhaps being TRBD1 or TRBD2 (7 bases each). The germline V gene encodes CDR1 SEHNR and CDR2 FQNEAQ (reference sequence). There are 16 residues in the CDR3. This CDR3 is CASSPFQGGGQEAQYF. The CDR3 region has the DNA TGTGCCAGCAGCCCATTCCAGGGGGGGGGCCAAGAGGCCCAGTACTTC.

The chain recombines TRBV20-1 with TRBJ2-2; D might be TRBD2 (6 bases). Trimming stripped 5 bases from V and 1 base from J, with 17 bases between. CDR1 and CDR2 (germline): DFQATT, SNEGSKA (reference sequence). The CDR3 runs to 16 residues. Written as DNA, the CDR3 is TGCAGTGCTCAGAGAGGAGGGCTAAAGAACACCGGGGAGCTGTTTTTT. Residues: CSAQRGGLKNTGELFF.

This clonotype has ten or more counts. This chain joins TRBV2 and TRBJ1-6; tentatively, D is TRBD1 (6 bases). V lost 7 bases and J lost 5, with 18 bases in between. CDR1 SNHLY and CDR2 FYNNEI come from the germline V gene. The CDR3 totals 16 residues. The CDR3 bases are TGTGCCAGCACGCATGAGGGGGTTCGGAATAATTCACCCCTCCACTTT. It encodes CASTHEGVRNNSPLHF.

The chain joins TRBV29-1 to TRBJ1-3, with D hard to call. V was pared by 6 bases and J by 0 bases, with 12 bases between. Germline V lookup: CDR1 SQVTM, CDR2 ANQGSEA. The CDR3 extends over 14 amino acids. CDR3 sequence (DNA): TGCAGCGTGAAGACTGCCCGCTCTGGAAACACCATATATTTT. This translates into CSVKTARSGNTIYF.

The CDR3 region has the DNA TGTGCCAGCAGTGAATATAGGGGGGAAGTGGAGTCACCCCTCCACTTT. Translating gives CASSEYRGEVESPLHF. The chain employs TRBV25-1 and TRBJ1-6, with D possibly matching TRBD1 (6 bases). V shed 0 bases and J shed 10 bases, with 16 bases lying between them. This CDR3 is built from 16 residues. CDR1 and CDR2 from the germline V gene are MGHDK and SYGVNS.